This is a list of T cell receptor beta chains from one sample in a study of control samples from healthy donors and cancer patients. The method was immunoSEQ multiplex PCR; TCRdb's version includes in-frame clones alone and lacks a portion of them. The sample holds about 170,000 clones, about nine tenths seen once. Sequences were obtained from blood. The receptors here all came from a woman aged 25 to 39 in good health. Each CDR3 is given with its conserved first and last residue. A D gene is named only where the DNA matches it firmly. Rows may omit the clone size; those that give it use once, few, many or a size class.

J,D,V,size,CDR3,DNA
TRBJ2-7,-,TRBV20-1,-,CSARDQPEQYF,TGCAGTGCTAGAGATCAACCCGAGCAGTACTTC
TRBJ1-1,-,TRBV9,-,CASSVGGRNTEAFF,TGTGCCAGCAGCGTAGGGGGGCGGAACACTGAAGCTTTCTTT
TRBJ1-6,TRBD1,TRBV3-1/TRBV3-2,-,CASSQDFGTGYSPLHF,TGTGCCAGCAGCCAAGATTTTGGGACAGGGTATTCACCCCTCCACTTT
TRBJ2-7,-,TRBV28,once,CASRQGGNAYEQYF,TGTGCCAGCAGGCAGGGGGGAAACGCCTACGAGCAGTACTTC
TRBJ2-3,TRBD2,TRBV4-1,-,CASSQAASGRPTDTQYF,TGCGCCAGCAGCCAAGCGGCTAGCGGCCGCCCCACAGATACGCAGTATTTT
TRBJ2-7,TRBD2,TRBV7-2,-,CASSLEGLGSYEQYF,TGTGCCAGCAGCTTAGAGGGACTAGGCTCCTACGAGCAGTACTTC
TRBJ1-3,-,TRBV29-1,-,CSVIDSGNTIYF,TGCAGCGTTATAGACTCTGGAAACACCATATATTTT
TRBJ2-3,TRBD2,TRBV2,-,CASSESSGTDTQYF,TGTGCCAGCAGTGAATCTAGCGGGACAGATACGCAGTATTTT
TRBJ1-2,-,TRBV5-1,-,CASSLGQANYGYTF,TGCGCCAGCAGCCTAGGACAAGCTAACTATGGCTACACCTTC
TRBJ2-2,-,TRBV6-2/TRBV6-3,once,CASSYSLDTGELFF,TGTGCCAGCAGTTACTCGCTAGACACCGGGGAGCTGTTTTTT
TRBJ2-2,TRBD1,TRBV2,-,CASRKQGANTGELFF,TGTGCCAGCAGAAAACAGGGGGCGAACACCGGGGAGCTGTTTTTT
TRBJ2-7,-,TRBV5-4,once,CASSWDGTYEQYF,TGTGCCAGCAGCTGGGACGGGACCTACGAGCAGTACTTC
TRBJ1-1,-,TRBV5-1,-,CASSLEGGAVTEAFF,TGCGCCAGCAGCTTGGAGGGGGGCGCGGTCACTGAAGCTTTCTTT
TRBJ1-4,-,TRBV19,-,CASSGVIGGVTNEKLFF,TGTGCCAGTAGTGGGGTTATAGGGGGAGTTACTAATGAAAAACTGTTTTTT
TRBJ2-7,-,TRBV4-1,-,CASSQDLGYEQYF,TGCGCCAGCAGCCAAGATCTGGGGTACGAGCAGTACTTC
TRBJ1-5,-,TRBV2,-,CASSAIVGQPQHF,TGTGCCAGCAGTGCGATTGTGGGGCAGCCCCAGCATTTT
TRBJ1-1,-,TRBV18,-,CASSQGTEAFF,TGTGCCAGCTCACAGGGAACTGAAGCTTTCTTT
TRBJ2-3,TRBD1,TRBV19,-,CASRTGSDTQYF,TGTGCCAGTAGGACAGGGTCAGATACGCAGTATTTT
TRBJ2-1,-,TRBV2,-,CASMVQGLYNEQFF,TGTGCCAGCATGGTGCAGGGACTCTACAATGAGCAGTTCTTC
TRBJ2-1,TRBD2,TRBV5-6,-,CASSLVGTRGHEQFF,TGTGCCAGCAGCTTGGTGGGGACTAGGGGTCATGAGCAGTTCTTC
TRBJ1-2,TRBD1,TRBV5-4,few,CASRAGGLTDYGYTF,TGTGCCAGCAGGGCAGGGGGATTGACTGACTATGGCTACACCTTC
TRBJ2-1,TRBD1,TRBV6-5,once,CASRGTDYNEQFF,TGTGCCAGCAGGGGGACAGACTACAATGAGCAGTTCTTC
TRBJ2-3,-,TRBV18,-,CASSPEGRSTDTQYF,TGTGCCAGCTCACCAGAGGGGCGTAGCACAGATACGCAGTATTTT
TRBJ2-7,-,TRBV7-2,-,CASSPRSREQYF,TGTGCCAGCAGCCCCAGGTCGCGGGAGCAGTACTTC
TRBJ2-7,TRBD2,TRBV28,-,CASSLGLAGHYEQYF,TGTGCCAGCAGTTTAGGGCTAGCGGGACACTACGAGCAGTACTTC